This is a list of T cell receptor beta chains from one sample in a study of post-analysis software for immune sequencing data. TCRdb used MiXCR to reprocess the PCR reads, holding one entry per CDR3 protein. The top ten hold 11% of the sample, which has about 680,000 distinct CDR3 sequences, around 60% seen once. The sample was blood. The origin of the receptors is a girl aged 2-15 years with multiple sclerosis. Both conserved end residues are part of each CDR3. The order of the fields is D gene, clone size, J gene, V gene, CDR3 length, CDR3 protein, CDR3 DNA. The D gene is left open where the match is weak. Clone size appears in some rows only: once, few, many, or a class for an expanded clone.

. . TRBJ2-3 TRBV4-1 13 CASSQGMTDTQYF TGCGCCAGCAGCCAAGGGATGACAGATACGCAGTATTTT
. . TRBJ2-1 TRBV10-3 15 CATKGTGREQETQFF TGTGCCACAAAGGGTACAGGGAGAGAACAAGAGACCCAGTTCTTC
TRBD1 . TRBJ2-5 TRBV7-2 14 CASSRDRAGETQYF TGTGCCAGCAGCCGGGACAGGGCGGGGGAGACCCAGTACTTC
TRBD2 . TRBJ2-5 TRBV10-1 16 CASSESSGGTKETQYF TGCGCCAGCAGTGAGTCGAGCGGGGGTACAAAAGAGACCCAGTACTTC
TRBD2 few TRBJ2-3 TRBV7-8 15 CASSPPGLAGGLQYF TGTGCCAGCAGCCCCCCGGGACTAGCGGGGGGGCTACAGTATTTT
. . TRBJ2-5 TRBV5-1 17 CASSSEFFAGPRETQYF TGCGCCAGTAGCTCGGAATTCTTCGCCGGTCCACGGGAGACCCAGTACTTC
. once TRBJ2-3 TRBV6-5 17 CASSYGRGLRGADTQYF TGTGCCAGCAGTTACGGGCGGGGGCTGCGAGGGGCAGATACGCAGTATTTT
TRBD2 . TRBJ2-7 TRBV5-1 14 CASSVTSGSPEQYF TGCGCCAGCAGCGTAACTAGCGGGAGTCCCGAGCAGTACTTC
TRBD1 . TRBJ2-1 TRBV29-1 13 CSVYGTGYNEQFF TGCAGCGTTTACGGGACAGGCTACAATGAGCAGTTCTTC
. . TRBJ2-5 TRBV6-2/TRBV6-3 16 CANLKAGTPGDYKQYF TGTGCCAACTTGAAGGCCGGGACACCGGGGGATTACAAGCAGTACTTC
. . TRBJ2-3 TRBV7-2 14 CASSPALPGRTQYF TGTGCCAGCAGCCCAGCCCTACCGGGACGGACGCAGTATTTT
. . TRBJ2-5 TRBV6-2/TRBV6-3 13 CAIKRSAWETQYF TGTGCCATAAAGAGGAGCGCCTGGGAGACCCAGTACTTC
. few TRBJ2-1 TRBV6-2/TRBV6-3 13 CASGSDSYNEQFF TGTGCCAGCGGATCCGACAGCTACAATGAGCAGTTCTTC
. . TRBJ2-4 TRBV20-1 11 CSARIRSIQYF TGCAGTGCTAGAATTAGGAGCATTCAGTACTTC
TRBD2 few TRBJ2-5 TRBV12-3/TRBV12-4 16 CASSFGLAGIQETQYF TGTGCCAGCAGTTTTGGACTAGCGGGGATTCAAGAGACCCAGTACTTC
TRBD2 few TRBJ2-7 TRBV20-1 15 CSASTPGLGDYEQYF TGCAGTGCTAGTACTCCGGGACTAGGGGACTACGAGCAGTACTTC
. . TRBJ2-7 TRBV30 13 CAWSVRGRLEQYF TGTGCCTGGAGTGTGCGGGGACGCCTCGAGCAGTACTTC
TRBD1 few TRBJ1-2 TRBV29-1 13 CSVESQGGLGYTF TGCAGCGTTGAGAGCCAGGGGGGATTGGGCTACACCTTC
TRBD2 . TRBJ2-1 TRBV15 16 CATSRGSAGGYNEQFF TGTGCCACCAGCAGAGGGTCTGCGGGGGGGTACAATGAGCAGTTCTTC
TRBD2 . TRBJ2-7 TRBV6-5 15 CASRRLAGGSYEQYF TGTGCCAGCAGGCGACTAGCGGGAGGATCCTACGAGCAGTACTTC
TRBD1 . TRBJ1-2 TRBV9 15 CASSVTGQGSYGYTF TGTGCCAGCAGCGTAACAGGACAGGGATCTTATGGCTACACCTTC
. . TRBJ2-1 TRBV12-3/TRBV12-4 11 CASSRTDEQFF TGTGCCAGCAGTAGGACAGATGAGCAGTTCTTC
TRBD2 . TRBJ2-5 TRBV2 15 CASSEARWEGETQYF TGTGCCAGCAGTGAAGCAAGGTGGGAGGGAGAGACCCAGTACTTC